The 24 T cell receptor beta chains below were found in one sample sequenced in a study of T-cell memory formation after mild COVID-19. MiXCR, applied by TCRdb to the 5' RACE reads, yields one record per CDR3 protein. The table includes under 350,000 distinct CDR3 sequences, roughly 16% detected once. Source material: PBMCs or a T cell subset sorted from them (not recorded which). Receptors originate from a man between 18 and 35 years old who had mild COVID-19 (a few samples of this study predate the infection). Cell type and time point are not known.

The chain joins TRBV18 to TRBJ2-7; TRBD2 might be the D (5 bases). CDR3 size: 14 residues. The germline V and J ends were trimmed by 3 bases and 2 bases, with 11 bases remaining between them. In germline, CDR1 is KGHSH, CDR2 LQKENI. CDR3 DNA sequence: TGTGCCAGCTCACCGGGTGGGAGCGCCTACGAGCAGTACTTC. Its protein is CASSPGGSAYEQYF. Full variable domain (missing parts from reference TRBV18 and TRBJ2-7): NAGVMQNPRHLVRRRGQEARLRCSPMKGHSHVYWYRQLPEEGLKFMVYLQKENIIDESGMPKERFSAEFPKEGPSILRIQQVVRGDSAAYFCASSPGGSAYEQYFGPGTRLTVT.

CDR3 nucleotides: TGTGCCAGCAGCGGGGGACAGGGTGACCCCTACGAGCAGTACTTC. Translation gives CASSGGQGDPYEQYF. The V call is TRBV6-6, the J call TRBJ2-7, with 9 bases aligning to TRBD1. J gave up 2 bases and V 6 bases, and 8 bases lay outside the gene matches. The CDR3 length is 15 residues. CDR1 MNHNY and CDR2 SVGAGI come from the germline V gene (reference sequence).

This clonotype has more than one count but fewer than ten. The chain recombines TRBV6-2 or TRBV6-3 with TRBJ1-1, with 7 nucleotides matching TRBD1. Germline V gives CDR1 MNHEY, CDR2 SVGEGT. V was clipped by 2 bases and J by 10 bases; unmatched bases: 10. CDR3 length: 14 residues. The CDR3 DNA is TGTGCCAGCAGTTACGCGGCCAGGGGGTATGGAGCTTTCTTT. Amino acids: CASSYAARGYGAFF.

The chain combines TRBV5-1 with TRBJ2-3; TRBD2 matches at 12 bases. After removal of 4 bases from V and 3 bases from J, the junction contained 15 bases not matched to a gene. Germline V lookup: CDR1 SGHRS, CDR2 YFSETQ. This CDR3 has 19 residues. The CDR3 loop is CASSETSGGPPQRTDTQYF. The CDR3 DNA reads as TGCGCCAGCAGCGAGACTAGCGGGGGCCCTCCCCAGAGAACAGATACGCAGTATTTT.

The rearrangement joins TRBV27 to TRBJ2-3, with TRBD2 matching 8 bases. CDR3 length equals 15 residues. J lost 6 bases, V lost 4 bases, and 9 bases had no gene match. Germline lookup yields CDR1 MNHEY and CDR2 SMNVEV (reference sequence). CDR3 sequence: CASSSYGGAGDTQYF. The CDR3 DNA follows: TGTGCCAGCAGTTCCTACGGGGGGGCAGGGGATACGCAGTATTTT.

This chain joins TRBV5-6 and TRBJ1-1; D unclear. Germline CDR1 SGHDT, CDR2 YYEEEE. CDR3 length: 14 amino acids. Trimming shortened V by 0 bases and J by 7 bases, and 13 bases separated the two germline ends. For the CDR3, the DNA is TGTGCCAGCAGCTTGGTTCACAGCCCTATTGAAGCTTTCTTT. Its translation is CASSLVHSPIEAFF.

This sequence joins TRBV29-1 and TRBJ2-7; D is possibly TRBD1 or TRBD2 (5 bases each). In germline, CDR1 is SQVTM, CDR2 ANQGSEA. Trimming took off 0 bases at V and 4 bases at J, with 10 bases between the two ends. The CDR3 contains 13 residues. In DNA, the CDR3 is TGCAGCGTTGAAGATTCGAGGGGTTACGAGCAGTACTTC. Encoded protein: CSVEDSRGYEQYF.

This clonotype was found a few times. This chain joins TRBV4-1 and TRBJ2-1, with D possibly being TRBD1 (5 bases). The germline gives CDR1 MGHRA, CDR2 YSYEKL. V was cut by 1 base and J by 8 bases, with 15 bases left in between. This CDR3 has 15 residues. The CDR3 DNA sequence: TGCGCCAGCAGCCAAGGGGGCAGTGGGTTCGATGAGCAGTTCTTC. Its protein is CASSQGGSGFDEQFF.

This sequence joins TRBV7-2 and TRBJ1-6; D may be TRBD1 (5 bases). Germline V gene data show CDR1 as SGHTA and CDR2 as FQGNSA. The CDR3 totals 14 residues. Trimming cost V 1 base and J 8 bases, with 9 bases left between them. CDR3 protein: CASSLEGRDSPLHF. The DNA for the CDR3 is TGTGCCAGCAGCTTAGAGGGCAGGGATTCACCCCTCCACTTT.

This chain joins TRBV24-1 and TRBJ2-3, with unresolved D. Trimming took off 6 bases at V and 4 bases at J, with 4 bases between the two ends. The CDR3 sequence is 11 residues long. Germline V gene sequence: CDR1 KGHDR, CDR2 SFDVKD. The DNA of the CDR3 is TGTGCCACCAGTCCAGCAGATACGCAGTATTTT. Translating it yields CATSPADTQYF.

This clonotype was observed a few times. The gene calls are TRBV7-2 and TRBJ1-4; possible D gene TRBD1, 6 bases. With 5 bases removed from V and 2 bases from J, the gap between germline ends came to 15 bases. The length of the CDR3 is 16 residues. CDR1 SGHTA and CDR2 FQGNSA come from the germline V gene. The CDR3 DNA is TGTGCCAGCAGCAACCTGAGGGGGGTGACTAATGAAAAACTGTTTTTT. Its translation is CASSNLRGVTNEKLFF.

There are many counts of this clonotype. The V gene is TRBV10-3, the J gene TRBJ1-2; 7 bases align to TRBD1. V shed 3 bases and J 4 bases; nucleotides not matched to a gene: 8. Germline V gene lookup returns CDR1 ENHRY and CDR2 SYGVKD. The CDR3 length is 15 residues. This CDR3 reads CAISDVGTDVYGYTF. The CDR3 bases are TGTGCCATCAGTGATGTTGGGACAGATGTCTATGGCTACACCTTC.

This rearrangement joins TRBV6-4 to TRBJ1-1, with D uncertain. The V gene lost 4 bases and the J gene lost 1 base, with 10 bases spanning the gap. This CDR3 is 14 amino acids long. Germline CDR1 and CDR2: MRHNA and SNTAGT. The CDR3 spells CASSGSPGNTEAFF. In nucleotides, the CDR3 is TGTGCCAGCAGTGGATCGCCGGGGAACACTGAAGCTTTCTTT.

V is TRBV7-9 and J is TRBJ2-1, with 11 bases aligning to TRBD2. Germline V gene lookup returns CDR1 SEHNR and CDR2 FQNEAQ (reference sequence). The CDR3 contains 16 residues. Trimming at V came to 6 bases and at J to 0 bases, leaving 4 bases not matched to a gene. CDR3 sequence (DNA): TGTGCCAGCAGTCCGACTAGCGGGGACTCCTACAATGAGCAGTTCTTC. This gives the protein CASSPTSGDSYNEQFF.

The chain has TRBV6-2 or TRBV6-3 and TRBJ2-3; D call uncertain. The CDR3 totals 14 residues. CDR1 and CDR2 (germline): MNHEY, SVGEGT. V was trimmed by 2 bases and J by 3 bases, leaving 9 bases between them. CDR3 in amino acids: CASSYIGVTDTQYF. CDR3 in DNA: TGTGCCAGCAGTTACATTGGGGTGACAGATACGCAGTATTTT.

The V call is TRBV6-5, the J call TRBJ2-1, with 12 bases identical to TRBD2. The V and J ends lost 7 bases and 4 bases, in that order; junction bases with no gene match: 5. The length of the CDR3 is 15 residues. Germline loops: CDR1 MNHEY, CDR2 SVGAGI. This CDR3 is CASKLAGGSYNEQFF. CDR3 nucleotide sequence: TGTGCCAGCAAGCTAGCGGGGGGGAGTTACAATGAGCAGTTCTTC.

Many counts were recorded for this clonotype. CDR3 loop: CASTRENTGELFF. CDR3 nucleotide sequence: TGTGCCAGCACCCGGGAGAACACCGGGGAGCTGTTTTTT. The J gene is TRBJ2-2, the V gene TRBV9, with D possibly matching TRBD2 (5 bases). The CDR3 totals 13 residues. Germline lookup yields CDR1 SGDLS and CDR2 YYNGEE. The V end lost 6 bases, the J end lost 1 base, and 7 bases lay between the germline ends.

This clonotype has a handful of counts. The genes are TRBV4-1 and TRBJ1-1; D remains unclear. This CDR3 contains 16 residues. V lost 3 bases to trimming and J lost 2 bases, with 16 bases between them. In germline, CDR1 is MGHRA, CDR2 YSYEKL. The CDR3 spells CASSHLVTRRNTEAFF. The CDR3 nucleotides read TGCGCCAGCAGCCACTTAGTGACACGGAGAAACACTGAAGCTTTCTTT.

This clonotype was observed a handful of times. The chain links TRBV5-1 to TRBJ1-2; D might be TRBD1 (6 bases). The CDR3 has 13 residues. The V end lost 3 bases, the J end lost 5 bases, and 11 bases lay between the germline ends. Germline assignment: CDR1 SGHRS and CDR2 YFSETQ. The CDR3 DNA follows: TGCGCCAGCAGCTCCGGACAGAGTTATGGCTACACCTTC. As protein: CASSSGQSYGYTF.

The J gene is TRBJ2-3, the V gene TRBV7-9, with 7 bases identical to TRBD1. The V segment lost 6 bases and the J segment 1 base; nucleotides outside the gene matches: 7. Germline CDR1 is SEHNR and CDR2 is FQNEAQ (reference sequence). The CDR3 is made up of 15 amino acids. The chain's CDR3 is CASRTGQRGTDTQYF. The DNA of the CDR3 is TGTGCCAGCAGGACGGGACAGAGAGGCACAGATACGCAGTATTTT.

This clonotype was found a few times. The V call is TRBV28, the J call TRBJ2-7, with 8 bases identical to TRBD2. This CDR3 is 13 amino acids long. After removal of 3 bases from V and 4 bases from J, the junction contained 2 bases not matched to a gene. Germline CDR1 is MDHEN and CDR2 is SYDVKM. Written as DNA, the CDR3 is TGTGCCAGCAGTTTTACTAGCGGTTACGAGCAGTACGTC. This sequence encodes CASSFTSGYEQYV.

V usage is TRBV6-2 or TRBV6-3 and J usage is TRBJ1-6; no clear D gene. This CDR3 comprises 14 residues. V dropped 5 bases and J dropped 10 bases, with 15 bases sitting between them. Germline V CDR1 and CDR2: MNHEY, SVGEGT. The CDR3, as DNA: TGTGCCAGCAGTGAAGGGATCCGCCGGTCACCCCTCCACTTT. Translated, it gives CASSEGIRRSPLHF.

This clonotype was recorded at least ten times. The genes are TRBV7-2 and TRBJ2-3; 7 bases agree with TRBD2. The ends lost 3 bases at V and 2 bases at J; junction bases unmatched: 5. This CDR3 region has 15 residues. Per germline, CDR1 SGHTA and CDR2 FQGNSA. The DNA of the CDR3 is TGTGCCAGCAGCTTCAACGGGGGGACCACAGATACGCAGTATTTT. This translates into CASSFNGGTTDTQYF.

The chain joins TRBV11-2 to TRBJ1-1; D perhaps matches TRBD1 (5 bases). The CDR3 is 14 residues long. Looked up from germline, CDR1 is SGHAT and CDR2 is FQNNGV. V was trimmed by 6 bases and J by 1 base, leaving 12 bases between them. As DNA, the CDR3 is TGTGCCAGCAGGCTGACTGGGGCGAACACTGAAGCTTTCTTT. Its translation: CASRLTGANTEAFF.